These 14 T cell receptor beta chains came from one sample sequenced in a study of neoadjuvant nivolumab and ipilimumab in lung cancer. The protocol was immunoSEQ multiplex PCR, while the TCRdb copy is restricted to in-frame clones and leaves out a portion. The table shows roughly 7,400 clones, with 70% to 80% occurring only once. The specimen was tumor tissue, collected after neoadjuvant nivolumab, alone or with ipilimumab, at or shortly before surgery. These receptors all come from an adult with non-small cell lung cancer.

This sequence joins TRBV19 and TRBJ1-2; possible D gene TRBD1, 6 bases. The V gene's germline CDR1 is LNHDA and CDR2 SQIVND (reference sequence). There are 14 residues in the CDR3. Trimming cost V 5 bases and J 5 bases, with 15 bases left between them. The DNA of the CDR3 is TGTGCCAGTAGTTTCCGTGGACAGAGGTATGGCTACACCTTC. It yields the protein CASSFRGQRYGYTF.

The chain carries TRBV11-1 and TRBJ2-2, with 9 bases lining up with TRBD2. Germline assignment: CDR1 SGHAT and CDR2 FQDESV (reference sequence). J was trimmed by 5 bases and V by 7 bases; bases with no gene match: 20. The CDR3 is 19 amino acids. The DNA for the CDR3 is TGTGCCAGCACCTACAAACGGTTTACGACTAGCGGATCTACCGGGGAGCTGTTTTTT. The encoded protein is CASTYKRFTTSGSTGELFF.

V usage is TRBV21-1 and J usage is TRBJ2-7; the table's D call, TRBD2, has no DNA check behind it. TRBV21-1 is flagged as a pseudogene. This CDR3 is 18 amino acids long. CDR3 coding DNA: TGTGCCAGCAACAGAATAGGGCGGGAGGGATTCAGCTCCTACGAGCAGTACTTC. This sequence encodes CASNRIGREGFSSYEQYF.

The gene calls are TRBV5-1 and TRBJ1-2; 11 bases are a match to TRBD1. The J segment lost 3 bases and the V segment lost 2 bases, leaving 6 bases of the junction unmatched. This CDR3 contains 16 residues. CDR1 is SGHRS, CDR2 YFSETQ, per germline. The CDR3: CASSLGPGQGDYGYTF. DNA of the CDR3: TGCGCCAGCAGCTTAGGACCGGGACAGGGGGACTATGGCTACACCTTC.

This clone was seen a handful of times. The V call is TRBV5-8, the J call TRBJ2-2; TRBD2 aligns across 7 bases. Germline V gene data show CDR1 as SGHTS and CDR2 as YDEGEE. The CDR3 has 14 residues. J gave up 3 bases and V 3 bases, and 2 bases lay outside the gene matches. CDR3 residues: CASSWTRDTGELFF. The DNA for the CDR3 is TGTGCCAGCAGCTGGACTAGGGACACCGGGGAGCTGTTTTTT.

This clone was recorded once. The chain is built from TRBV6-5 and TRBJ2-7; 8 nucleotides line up with TRBD2. CDR3 size: 16 residues. CDR1 is MNHEY, CDR2 SVGAGI, per germline. V lost 2 bases, J lost 0 bases, and 6 bases stayed unmatched. Here the CDR3 reads CASSYLQAGVSYEQYF. The CDR3 DNA is TGTGCCAGCAGTTACCTACAAGCGGGAGTCTCCTACGAGCAGTACTTC.

This sequence joins TRBV13 and TRBJ2-3; 8 bases match TRBD2. This CDR3 region has 17 residues. After removal of 1 base from V and 5 bases from J, the junction contained 11 bases not matched to a gene. Germline CDR1 PRHDT, CDR2 FYEKMQ (reference sequence). CDR3 sequence: CASSLAGGLSGGDTQYF. CDR3 in DNA: TGTGCCAGCAGCTTAGCGGGAGGGTTGTCCGGGGGAGATACGCAGTATTTT.

The table lists this clone with a few counts. V gene TRBV29-1 combines with J gene TRBJ2-1, with TRBD1 as a possible D gene (6 bases). V gave up 4 bases and J gave up 7 bases, with 20 bases separating them. The CDR3 consists of 15 residues. CDR1 and CDR2 from the germline V gene are SQVTM and ANQGSEA. Here the CDR3 reads CSVGYRDTRGNEQFF. Here the CDR3 DNA reads TGCAGCGTTGGATACCGGGACACGAGGGGGAATGAGCAGTTCTTC.

The chain uses TRBV5-4 and TRBJ2-7; D unresolved. The V and J ends lost 2 bases and 4 bases respectively, with 13 bases between them. This CDR3 has 14 amino acids. Germline CDR1 SGHNT, CDR2 YYREEE (reference sequence). CDR3 in DNA: TGTGCCAGCAGCTTCCCCTCAGGCCGGTACGAGCAGTACTTC. It translates to CASSFPSGRYEQYF.

The CDR3 nucleotides are TGTGCCAGCAGCTTCGGACAGGGATATAATGAAAAACTGTTTTTT. This translates into CASSFGQGYNEKLFF. This chain joins TRBV5-4 and TRBJ1-4; 8 positions agree with TRBD1. The CDR3 totals 15 residues. Germline lookup yields CDR1 SGHNT and CDR2 YYREEE (reference sequence). The V segment lost 2 bases and the J segment 4 bases; nucleotides outside the gene matches: 4.

The rearrangement links TRBV6-5 to TRBJ1-1; perhaps TRBD1 as D (5 bases). The CDR3 has 14 residues. With 0 bases removed from V and 4 bases from J, the gap between germline ends came to 9 bases. Per the germline V gene, CDR1 is MNHEY and CDR2 is SVGAGI. The chain's CDR3 is CASSYSQGATEAFF. CDR3 nucleotides: TGTGCCAGCAGTTACTCTCAGGGAGCCACTGAAGCTTTCTTT.

This clone showed up just a few times. The J gene is TRBJ1-4, the V gene TRBV7-2, with D perhaps matching TRBD1 (5 bases). Trimming took off 5 bases at V and 10 bases at J, with 11 bases between the two ends. This CDR3 comprises 12 residues. Germline CDR1 reads SGHTA; CDR2 reads FQGNSA. CDR3: CASSPGRGKLFF. The CDR3 DNA follows: TGTGCCAGCAGCCCGGGGCGTGGAAAACTGTTTTTT. Full variable domain (missing parts from reference TRBV7-2 and TRBJ1-4): GAGVSQSPSNKVTEKGKDVELRCDPISGHTALYWYRQSLGQGLEFLIYFQGNSAPDKSGLPSDRFSAERTGGSVSTLTIQRTQQEDSAVYLCASSPGRGKLFFGSGTQLSVL.

This chain links TRBV4-2 with TRBJ1-1; D call uncertain. Germline CDR1 is LGHNA and CDR2 is YNFKEQ. The CDR3 covers 13 residues. Trimming pared 4 bases from V and 2 bases from J, leaving 8 bases between. CDR3 amino acids: CASSLQLNTEAFF. The CDR3 coding sequence is TGTGCCAGCAGCCTTCAACTTAACACTGAAGCTTTCTTT.

The V gene is TRBV5-5, the J gene TRBJ2-7; no definite D call. V lost 0 bases to trimming and J lost 0 bases, with 10 bases between them. The CDR3 is 15 amino acids. Germline-derived CDR1 and CDR2 are SGHKS and YYEKEE (reference sequence). CDR3 sequence: CASSLEPGRSYEQYF. As DNA, the CDR3 is TGTGCCAGCAGCTTGGAGCCCGGCCGCTCCTACGAGCAGTACTTC.